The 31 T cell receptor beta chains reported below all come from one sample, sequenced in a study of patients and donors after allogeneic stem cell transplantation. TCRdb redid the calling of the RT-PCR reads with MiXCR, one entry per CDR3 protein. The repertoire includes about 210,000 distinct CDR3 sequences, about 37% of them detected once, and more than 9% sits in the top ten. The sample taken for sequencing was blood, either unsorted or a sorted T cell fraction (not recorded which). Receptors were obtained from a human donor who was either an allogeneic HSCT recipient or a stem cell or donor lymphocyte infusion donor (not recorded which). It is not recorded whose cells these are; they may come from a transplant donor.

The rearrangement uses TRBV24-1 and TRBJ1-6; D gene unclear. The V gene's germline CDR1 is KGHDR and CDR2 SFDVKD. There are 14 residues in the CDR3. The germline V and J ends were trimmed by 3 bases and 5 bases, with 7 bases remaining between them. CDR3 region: CATSDARNNSPLHF. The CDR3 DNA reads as TGTGCCACCAGTGATGCCAGGAATAATTCACCCCTCCACTTT.

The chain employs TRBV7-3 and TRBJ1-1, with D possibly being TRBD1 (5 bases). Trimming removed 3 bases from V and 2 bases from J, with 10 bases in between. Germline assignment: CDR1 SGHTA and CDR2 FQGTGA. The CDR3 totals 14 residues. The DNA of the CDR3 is TGTGCCAGCAGCTTGTCAGGACACAACACTGAAGCTTTCTTT. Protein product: CASSLSGHNTEAFF.

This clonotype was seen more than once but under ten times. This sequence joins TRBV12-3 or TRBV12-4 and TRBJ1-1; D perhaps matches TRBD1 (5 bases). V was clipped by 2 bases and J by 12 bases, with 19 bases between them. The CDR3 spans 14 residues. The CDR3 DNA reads TGTGCCAGCAGTTTAACGGGCCCCGAGGGGCGTCCTTTCTTT. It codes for CASSLTGPEGRPFF.

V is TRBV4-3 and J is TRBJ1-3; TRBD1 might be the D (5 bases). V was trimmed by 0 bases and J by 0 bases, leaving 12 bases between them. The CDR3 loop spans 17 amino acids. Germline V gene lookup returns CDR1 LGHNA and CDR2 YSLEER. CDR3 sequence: CASSQETDILSGNTIYF. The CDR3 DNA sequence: TGCGCCAGCAGCCAAGAGACGGACATTCTCTCTGGAAACACCATATATTTT.

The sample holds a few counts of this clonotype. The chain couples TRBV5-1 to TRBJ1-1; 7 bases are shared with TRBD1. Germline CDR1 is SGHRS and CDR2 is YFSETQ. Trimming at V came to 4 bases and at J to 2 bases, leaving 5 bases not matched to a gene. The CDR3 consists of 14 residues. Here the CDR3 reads CASSAGQPNTEAFF. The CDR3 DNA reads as TGCGCCAGCAGCGCGGGACAGCCCAACACTGAAGCTTTCTTT.

CDR3 nucleotide sequence: TGCAGCGTTGAGGTCAGGGGGCCCAAAAACATTCAGTACTTC. Translated: CSVEVRGPKNIQYF. This rearrangement joins TRBV29-1 to TRBJ2-4; TRBD1 aligns across 8 bases. The CDR3 covers 14 residues. Germline trimming cut 3 bases from V and 2 bases from J; bases unmatched to any gene: 3. In germline, CDR1 is SQVTM, CDR2 ANQGSEA.

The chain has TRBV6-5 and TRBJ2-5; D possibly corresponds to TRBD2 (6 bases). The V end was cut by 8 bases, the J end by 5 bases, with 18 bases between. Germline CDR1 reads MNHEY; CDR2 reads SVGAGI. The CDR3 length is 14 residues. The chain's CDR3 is CASANLGGGETQYF. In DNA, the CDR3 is TGTGCCAGCGCGAACTTGGGCGGAGGGGAGACCCAGTACTTC.

CDR3 residues: CATSRGDLRGEQYF. The CDR3 DNA reads as TGTGCCACCAGCAGAGGGGACTTGAGGGGCGAGCAGTACTTC. V usage is TRBV15 and J usage is TRBJ2-7; tentative D call: TRBD2 (6 bases). The CDR3 extends over 14 amino acids. With 1 base removed from V and 6 bases from J, the gap between germline ends came to 13 bases. CDR1 is LNHNV, CDR2 YYDKDF, per germline (reference sequence).

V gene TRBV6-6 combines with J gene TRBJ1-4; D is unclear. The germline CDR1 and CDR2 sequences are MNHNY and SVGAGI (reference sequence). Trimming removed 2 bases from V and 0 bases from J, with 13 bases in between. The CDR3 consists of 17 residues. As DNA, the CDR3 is TGTGCCAGCAGTTACCCAATGGGATCTGCAACTAATGAAAAACTGTTTTTT. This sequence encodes CASSYPMGSATNEKLFF.

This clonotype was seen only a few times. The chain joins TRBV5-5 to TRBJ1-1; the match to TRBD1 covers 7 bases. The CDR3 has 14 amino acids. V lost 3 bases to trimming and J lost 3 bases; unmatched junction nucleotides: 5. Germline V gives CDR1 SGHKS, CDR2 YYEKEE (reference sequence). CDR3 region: CASSWGTAYTEAFF. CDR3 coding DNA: TGTGCCAGCAGCTGGGGGACAGCCTACACTGAAGCTTTCTTT.

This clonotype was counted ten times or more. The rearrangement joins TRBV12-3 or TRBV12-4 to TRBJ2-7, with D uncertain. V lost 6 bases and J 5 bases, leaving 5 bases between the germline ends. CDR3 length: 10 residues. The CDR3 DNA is TGTGCCAGCAGCCCCAACGAGCAGTACTTC. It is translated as CASSPNEQYF.

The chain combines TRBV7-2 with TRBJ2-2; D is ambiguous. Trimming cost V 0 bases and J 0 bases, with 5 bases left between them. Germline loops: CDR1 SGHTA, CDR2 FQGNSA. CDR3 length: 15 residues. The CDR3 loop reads CASSLALPNTGELFF. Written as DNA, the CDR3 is TGTGCCAGCAGCTTAGCACTACCGAACACCGGGGAGCTGTTTTTT.

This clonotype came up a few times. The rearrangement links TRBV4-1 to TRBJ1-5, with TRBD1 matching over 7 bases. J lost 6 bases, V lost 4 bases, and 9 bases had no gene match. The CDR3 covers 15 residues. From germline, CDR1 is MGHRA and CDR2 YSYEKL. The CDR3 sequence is CASSPRQGETQPQHF. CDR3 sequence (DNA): TGCGCCAGCAGCCCCAGACAGGGAGAGACTCAGCCCCAGCATTTT.

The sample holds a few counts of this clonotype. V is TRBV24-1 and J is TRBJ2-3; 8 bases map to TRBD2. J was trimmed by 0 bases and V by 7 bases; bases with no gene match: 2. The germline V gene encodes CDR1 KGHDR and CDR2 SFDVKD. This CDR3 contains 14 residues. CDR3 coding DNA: TGTGCCACCAGGAGCGGGGGTAGCACAGATACGCAGTATTTT. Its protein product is CATRSGGSTDTQYF.

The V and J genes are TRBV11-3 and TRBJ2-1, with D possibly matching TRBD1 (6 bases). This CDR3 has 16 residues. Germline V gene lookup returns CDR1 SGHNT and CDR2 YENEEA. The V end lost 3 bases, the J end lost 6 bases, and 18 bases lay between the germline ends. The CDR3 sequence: CASSLAYRVEPNEQFF. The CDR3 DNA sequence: TGTGCCAGCAGCTTGGCCTACAGGGTTGAGCCCAATGAGCAGTTCTTC. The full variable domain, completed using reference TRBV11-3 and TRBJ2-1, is EAGVVQSPRYKIIEKKQPVAFWCNPISGHNTLYWYLQNLGQGPELLIRYENEEAVDDSQLPKDRFSAERLKGVDSTLKIQPAELGDSAVYLCASSLAYRVEPNEQFFGPGTRLTVL.

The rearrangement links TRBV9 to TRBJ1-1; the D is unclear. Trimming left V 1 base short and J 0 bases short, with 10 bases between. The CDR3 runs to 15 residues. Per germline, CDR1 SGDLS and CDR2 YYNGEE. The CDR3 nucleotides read TGTGCCAGCAGCGTATCCGGTGCCATGAACACTGAAGCTTTCTTT. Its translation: CASSVSGAMNTEAFF.

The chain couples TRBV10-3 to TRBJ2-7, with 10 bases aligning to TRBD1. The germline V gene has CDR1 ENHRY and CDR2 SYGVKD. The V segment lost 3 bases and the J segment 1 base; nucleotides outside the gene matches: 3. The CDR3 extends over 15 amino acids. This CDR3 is CAISDGTGVSYEQYF. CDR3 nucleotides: TGTGCCATCAGTGACGGGACAGGGGTATCCTACGAGCAGTACTTC.

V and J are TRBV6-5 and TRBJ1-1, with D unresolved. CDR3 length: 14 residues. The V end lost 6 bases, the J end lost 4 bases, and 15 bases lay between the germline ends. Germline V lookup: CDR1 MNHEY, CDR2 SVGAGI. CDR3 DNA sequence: TGTGCCAGCAGCGGGGAGTGGTCGGGCACTGAAGCTTTCTTT. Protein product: CASSGEWSGTEAFF.

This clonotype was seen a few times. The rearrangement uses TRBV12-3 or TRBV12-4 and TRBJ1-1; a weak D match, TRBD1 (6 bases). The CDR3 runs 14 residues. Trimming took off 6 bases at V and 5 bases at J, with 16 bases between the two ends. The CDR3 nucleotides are TGTGCCAGCAGCCGCGGGGGCGCAAGGACTGAAGCTTTCTTT. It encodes CASSRGGARTEAFF.

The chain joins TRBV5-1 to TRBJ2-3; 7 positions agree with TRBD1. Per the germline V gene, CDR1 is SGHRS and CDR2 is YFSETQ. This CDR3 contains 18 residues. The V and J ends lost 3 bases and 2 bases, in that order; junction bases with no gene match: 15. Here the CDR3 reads CASSSLQGPGYHTDTQYF. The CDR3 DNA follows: TGCGCCAGCAGCTCCCTACAGGGGCCAGGTTACCACACAGATACGCAGTATTTT. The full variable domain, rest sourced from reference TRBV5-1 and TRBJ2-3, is KAGVTQTPRYLIKTRGQQVTLSCSPISGHRSVSWYQQTPGQGLQFLFEYFSETQRNKGNFPGRFSGRQFSNSRSEMNVSTLELGDSALYLCASSSLQGPGYHTDTQYFGPGTRLTVL.

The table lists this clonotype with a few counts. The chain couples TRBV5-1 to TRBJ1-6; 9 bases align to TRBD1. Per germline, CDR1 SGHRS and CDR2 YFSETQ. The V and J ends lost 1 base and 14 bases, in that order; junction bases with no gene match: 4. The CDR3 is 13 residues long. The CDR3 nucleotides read TGCGCCAGCAGCTTGCGGGACAGGGTTACCCTCCACTTT. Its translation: CASSLRDRVTLHF.

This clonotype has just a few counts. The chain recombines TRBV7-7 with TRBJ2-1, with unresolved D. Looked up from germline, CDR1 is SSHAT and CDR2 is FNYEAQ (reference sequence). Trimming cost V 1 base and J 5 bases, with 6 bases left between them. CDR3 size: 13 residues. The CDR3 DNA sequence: TGTGCCAGCAGCTTAGGATGGAACAATGAGCAGTTCTTC. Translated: CASSLGWNNEQFF.

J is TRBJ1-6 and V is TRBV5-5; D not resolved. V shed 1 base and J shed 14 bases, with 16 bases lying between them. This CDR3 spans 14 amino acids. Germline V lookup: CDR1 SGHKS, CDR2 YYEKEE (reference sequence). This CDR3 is CASSLNGLPAALHF. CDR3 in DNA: TGTGCCAGCAGCTTGAACGGGTTGCCAGCAGCCCTCCACTTT.

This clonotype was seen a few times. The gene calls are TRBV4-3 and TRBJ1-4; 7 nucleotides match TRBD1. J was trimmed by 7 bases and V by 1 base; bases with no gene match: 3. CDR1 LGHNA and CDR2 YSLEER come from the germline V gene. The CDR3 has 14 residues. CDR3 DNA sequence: TGCGCCAGCAGCCAAGGACAGGGAGTTGAAAAACTGTTTTTT. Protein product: CASSQGQGVEKLFF.

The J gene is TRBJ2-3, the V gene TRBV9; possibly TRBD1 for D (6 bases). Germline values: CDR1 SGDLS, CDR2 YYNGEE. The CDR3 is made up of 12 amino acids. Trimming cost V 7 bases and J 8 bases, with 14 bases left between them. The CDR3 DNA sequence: TGTGCCAGCTCCCGGGGACAAACTACGCAGTATTTT. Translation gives CASSRGQTTQYF.

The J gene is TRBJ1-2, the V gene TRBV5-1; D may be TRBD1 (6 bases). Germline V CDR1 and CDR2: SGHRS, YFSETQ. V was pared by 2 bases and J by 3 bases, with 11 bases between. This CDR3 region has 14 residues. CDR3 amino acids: CASSLGQPDYGYTF. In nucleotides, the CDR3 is TGCGCCAGCAGCTTAGGACAGCCGGACTATGGCTACACCTTC.

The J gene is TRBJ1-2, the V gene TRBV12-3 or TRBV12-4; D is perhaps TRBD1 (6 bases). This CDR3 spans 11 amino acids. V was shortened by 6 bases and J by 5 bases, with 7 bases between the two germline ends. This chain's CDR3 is CASRRGYGYTF. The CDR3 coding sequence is TGTGCCAGCAGAAGGGGGTATGGCTACACCTTC.

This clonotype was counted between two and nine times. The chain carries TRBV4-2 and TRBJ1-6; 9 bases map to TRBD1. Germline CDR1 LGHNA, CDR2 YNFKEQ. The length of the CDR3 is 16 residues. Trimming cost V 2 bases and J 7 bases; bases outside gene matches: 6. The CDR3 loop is CASSQPSGQGNSPLHF. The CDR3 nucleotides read TGTGCCAGCAGCCAACCCTCCGGACAGGGGAATTCACCCCTCCACTTT.

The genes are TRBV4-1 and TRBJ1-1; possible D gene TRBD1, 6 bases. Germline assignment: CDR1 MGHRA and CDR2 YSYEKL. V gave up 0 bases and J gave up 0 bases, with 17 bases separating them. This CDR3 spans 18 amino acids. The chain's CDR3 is CASSQDSFGGRMNTEAFF. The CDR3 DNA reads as TGCGCCAGCAGCCAAGATTCGTTCGGGGGCCGCATGAACACTGAAGCTTTCTTT.

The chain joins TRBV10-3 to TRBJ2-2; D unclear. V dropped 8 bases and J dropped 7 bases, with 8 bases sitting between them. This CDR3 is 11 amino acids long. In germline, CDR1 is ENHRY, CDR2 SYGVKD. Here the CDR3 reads CAIQSFGELFF. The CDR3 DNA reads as TGTGCCATCCAGTCGTTCGGGGAGCTGTTTTTT.

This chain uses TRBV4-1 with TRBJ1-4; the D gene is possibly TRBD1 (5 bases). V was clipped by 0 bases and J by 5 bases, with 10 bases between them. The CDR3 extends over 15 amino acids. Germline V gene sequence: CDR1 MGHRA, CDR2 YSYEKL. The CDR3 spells CASSQDRDLNEKLFF. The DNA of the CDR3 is TGCGCCAGCAGCCAAGACCGGGACCTAAATGAAAAACTGTTTTTT.